Included here is one T cell receptor (beta chain) sequence, with context. Here immunoSEQ multiplex PCR was the method, and the copy in TCRdb shows in-frame clones only, minus some. The table shows some 60,000 clones, with roughly 93% occurring only once. This sample is part of a study of T cell changes during pregnancy in multiple sclerosis. Germline V gives CDR1 SGHAT, CDR2 FQNNGV. The CDR3 is 15 residues long. Trimming cost V 3 bases and J 1 base; bases outside gene matches: 5. The TCR originated in a female donor with multiple sclerosis, enrolled in a pregnancy study. This chain joins TRBV11-2 and TRBJ1-1; 7 nucleotides agree with TRBD1. Sequenced material: CD4+ T cells from peripheral blood mononuclear cells, taken before pregnancy. For the CDR3, the DNA is TGTGCCAGCAGCTTTGGCAGGGGGGCGAACACTGAAGCTTTCTTT. Translated: CASSFGRGANTEAFF. Drawing the rest from reference TRBV11-2 and TRBJ1-1, the complete variable domain is EAGVAQSPRYKIIEKRQSVAFWCNPISGHATLYWYQQILGQGPKLLIQFQNNGVVDDSQLPKDRFSAERLKGVDSTLKIQPAKLEDSAVYLCASSFGRGANTEAFFGQGTRLTVV.